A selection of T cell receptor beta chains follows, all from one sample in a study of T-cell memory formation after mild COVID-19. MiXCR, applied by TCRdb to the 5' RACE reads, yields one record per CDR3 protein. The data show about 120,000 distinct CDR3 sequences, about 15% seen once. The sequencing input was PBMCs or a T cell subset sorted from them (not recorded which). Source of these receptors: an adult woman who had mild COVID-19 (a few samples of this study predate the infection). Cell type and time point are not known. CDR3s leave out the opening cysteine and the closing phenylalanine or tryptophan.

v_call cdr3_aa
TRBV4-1 ASSQSPYTGELF
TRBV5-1 ASSFILTSGSYNEQF
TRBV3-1 ASSPTGTSTDTQY
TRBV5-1 ASSLGVLDGYT
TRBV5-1 ASSSGQGASTEAF
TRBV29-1 SAGPGTGPYEQY
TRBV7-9 ASSLHQGQDLFNEQF
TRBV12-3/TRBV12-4 ASSASYELSGRPSYEQY
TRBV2 ASSTKNTGELF
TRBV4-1 ASRQTLTQGWNTEAF
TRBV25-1 ASSYSRRDRGSGELF
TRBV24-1 AIGQAYEQY
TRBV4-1 ASSQGNGYEQY